The subject of this entry is one TCR beta chain. Antigen specificity is unknown. With listed TCR primers and previously described methods, bulk TCR libraries were prepared. TCRdb re-analysed the PCR reads in MiXCR, keeping a single row per CDR3 protein. The table has some 97,000 distinct CDR3 sequences, around 33% seen once. The CDR3 spans 16 residues. Germline-derived CDR1 and CDR2 are LNHDA and SQIVND (reference sequence). With 1 base clipped from V and 4 bases from J, the junction kept 6 bases outside the gene matches. The data stem from a study of molecular identifiers for immune sequencing clone quantification. Study observations and caveats: Highly expanded clone sizes could be underestimated by identical TCR molecules sharing a barcode. Clones of above 20 RNA copies carried over 97% of effector molecules; in naive cells they carried under 1%.

Sorting isolated naive CD8 T cells as CD8+CD4-CCR7+CD45RA+ events. The chain is built from TRBV19 and TRBJ2-4; 8 nucleotides match TRBD1. The TCR comes from a human donor in good health. Some libraries in this study had Jurkat cell RNA spiked in. Sequencing was performed on naive CD8+ T cells from blood, with Jurkat cell RNA spiked in. Subset defined: FACS-sorted CD8+CD4-CCR7+CD45RA+ naive T cells. CDR3 nucleotide sequence: TGTGCCAGTAGTATAGGGGCGGGACAGGCGAAAAACATTCAGTACTTC. This sequence encodes CASSIGAGQAKNIQYF. Supplemented by reference TRBV19 and TRBJ2-4, the full variable domain reads DGGITQSPKYLFRKEGQNVTLSCEQNLNHDAMYWYRQDPGQGLRLIYYSQIVNDFQKGDIAEGYSVSREKKESFPLTVTSAQKNPTAFYLCASSIGAGQAKNIQYFGAGTRLSVL.